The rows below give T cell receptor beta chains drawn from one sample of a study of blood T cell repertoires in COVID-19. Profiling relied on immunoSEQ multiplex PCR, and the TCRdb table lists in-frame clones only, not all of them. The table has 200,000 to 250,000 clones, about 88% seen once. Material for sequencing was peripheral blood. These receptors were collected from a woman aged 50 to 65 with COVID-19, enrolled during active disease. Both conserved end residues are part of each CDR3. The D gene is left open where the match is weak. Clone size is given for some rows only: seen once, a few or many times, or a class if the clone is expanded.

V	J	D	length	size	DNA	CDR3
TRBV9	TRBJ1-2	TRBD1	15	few	TGTGCCAGCAGCGCGAATCCCGGGACAGTGAGGGGCTACACCTTC	CASSANPGTVRGYTF
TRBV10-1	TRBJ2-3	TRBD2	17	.	TGCGCCAGCCCTGAGAATGAGCGGACTAGCGGAAGAGATACGCAGTATTTT	CASPENERTSGRDTQYF
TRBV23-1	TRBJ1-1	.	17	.	TGCGCCAGCAGTCAATTCTCGTGGCGGGAGGGGAACACTGAAGCTTTCTTT	CASSQFSWREGNTEAFF
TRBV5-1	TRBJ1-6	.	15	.	TGCGCCAGCAGCTTGGTACAGGGAGGGGATTCACCCCTCCACTTT	CASSLVQGGDSPLHF
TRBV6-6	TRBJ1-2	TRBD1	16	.	TGTGCCAGCAGTTACCCCCTCGGACAGGATTACTATGGCTACACCTTC	CASSYPLGQDYYGYTF
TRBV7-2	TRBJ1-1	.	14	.	TGTGCCAGCAGTCTTCAGGGCGCGAACACTGAAGCTTTCTTT	CASSLQGANTEAFF
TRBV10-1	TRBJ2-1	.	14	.	TGCGCCAGCAGTGCGGGACAACTAACCAATGAGCAGTTCTTC	CASSAGQLTNEQFF
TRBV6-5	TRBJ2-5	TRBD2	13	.	TGTGCCAGCTCGGGGGGACTTCGCGAGACCCAGTACTTC	CASSGGLRETQYF
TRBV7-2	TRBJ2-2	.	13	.	TGTGCCAGCAGCACTAGTCTCACCGGGGAGCTGTTTTTT	CASSTSLTGELFF
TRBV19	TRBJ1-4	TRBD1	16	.	TGTGCCAGTAGTACGGGACAGGGGCGTTCTAATGAAAAACTGTTTTTT	CASSTGQGRSNEKLFF
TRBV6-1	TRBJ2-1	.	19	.	TGTGCCAGCAGTGGAGTTAGATCCTTTCCCCTCAGGAGGAACAATGAGCAGTTCTTC	CASSGVRSFPLRRNNEQFF
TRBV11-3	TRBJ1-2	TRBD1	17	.	TGTGCCAGCAGCTTAAATCCCGGACAGGAGGGGTCCTATGGCTACACCTTC	CASSLNPGQEGSYGYTF
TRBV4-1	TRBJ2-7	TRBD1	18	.	TGCGCCAGCAGCCAACATGTATCCAGGACAGGGCGGTTGTACGAGCAGTACTTC	CASSQHVSRTGRLYEQYF
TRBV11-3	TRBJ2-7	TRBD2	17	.	TGTGCCAGCAGCTTATCTAGCGGGGGGGCAAGGACCTACGAGCAGTACTTC	CASSLSSGGARTYEQYF
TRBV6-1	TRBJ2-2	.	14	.	TGTGCCAGCAGTGAACAGTCGGGAATCGGGGAGCTGTTTTTT	CASSEQSGIGELFF
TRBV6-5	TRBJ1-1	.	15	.	TGTGCCAGCATTTGGACGGGGGTAATGAACACTGAAGCTTTCTTT	CASIWTGVMNTEAFF
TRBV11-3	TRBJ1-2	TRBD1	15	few	TGTGCCAGCAGCTTAGTGTCAGGGGGCTACTATGGCTACACCTTC	CASSLVSGGYYGYTF
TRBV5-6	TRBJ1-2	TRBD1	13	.	TGTGCCAGCAGCTCGGACAGGGACTATGGCTACACCTTC	CASSSDRDYGYTF
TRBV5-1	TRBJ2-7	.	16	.	TGCGCCAGCAGCACACGGGGCCGGGAGAGAGCCTCAGAGCAGTACTTC	CASSTRGRERASEQYF
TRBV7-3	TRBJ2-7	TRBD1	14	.	TGTGCCAGCAGCCGCGGGACAGGGCCTAACGAGCAGTACTTC	CASSRGTGPNEQYF
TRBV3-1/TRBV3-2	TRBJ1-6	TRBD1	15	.	TGTGCCAGCAGCTTGGGACAGGGGGTTAATTCACCCCTCCACTTT	CASSLGQGVNSPLHF
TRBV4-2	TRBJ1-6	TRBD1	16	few	TGTGCCAGCAGCCAAGAAAGGGGACAGGGGTTTTCACCCCTCCACTTT	CASSQERGQGFSPLHF
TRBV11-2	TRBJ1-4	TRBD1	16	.	TGTGCCAGCAGCTTAGATCAGGGGGCCACTAATGAAAAACTGTTTTTT	CASSLDQGATNEKLFF
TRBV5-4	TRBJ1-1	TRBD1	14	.	TGTGCCAGCAGCCCGGGACAGGTGAACACTGAAGCTTTCTTT	CASSPGQVNTEAFF
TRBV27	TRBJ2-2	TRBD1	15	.	TGTGCCAGCAGTCCGCGGACAGGGAGGACCGGGGAGCTGTTTTTT	CASSPRTGRTGELFF
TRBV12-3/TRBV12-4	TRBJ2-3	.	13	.	TGTGCCAGCGAGCGGCGAAGGGCAGATACGCAGTATTTT	CASERRRADTQYF
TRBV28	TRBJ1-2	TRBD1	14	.	TGTGCCAGCAGTGTGAGACAGGGGATACGTGGCTACACCTTC	CASSVRQGIRGYTF
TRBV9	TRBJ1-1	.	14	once	TGTGCCAGCAGCCCCGTGACGGAGGGGACTGAAGCTTTCTTT	CASSPVTEGTEAFF
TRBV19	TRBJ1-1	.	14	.	TGTGCCAGTAGTATCCGGGGTCCTAACACTGAAGCTTTCTTT	CASSIRGPNTEAFF
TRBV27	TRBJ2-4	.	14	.	TGTGCCAGCAGTTCCCTTCGGGGAGGGGGCATTCAGTACTTC	CASSSLRGGGIQYF
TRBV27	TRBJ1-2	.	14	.	TGTGCCAGCAGTCCGCTTACAGGGCTGCGCGGCTACACCTTC	CASSPLTGLRGYTF
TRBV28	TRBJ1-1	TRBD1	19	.	TGTGCCAGCAGTTATCTGCGATTCAGACAGGGAAAGGCGAACACTGAAGCTTTCTTT	CASSYLRFRQGKANTEAFF
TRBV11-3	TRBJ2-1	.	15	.	TGTGCCAGCAGCCCGCGAAGGGGAATGTTCAATGAGCAGTTCTTC	CASSPRRGMFNEQFF
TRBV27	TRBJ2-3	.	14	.	TGTGCCAGCGGGAGAGGCGTTGCCACAGATACGCAGTATTTT	CASGRGVATDTQYF
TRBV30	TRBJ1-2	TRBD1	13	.	TGTGCCTGGGGTAGGGACAGGGGAGACGGCTACACCTTC	CAWGRDRGDGYTF
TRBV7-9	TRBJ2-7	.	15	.	TGTGCCAGCAGCCCGAGGGGTGGAGGGACCTACGAGCAGTACTTC	CASSPRGGGTYEQYF
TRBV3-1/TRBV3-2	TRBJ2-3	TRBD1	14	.	TGTGCCAGCAGCCAAAGGACAGGGTGGGATACGCAGTATTTT	CASSQRTGWDTQYF
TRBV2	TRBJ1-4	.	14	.	TGTGCCAGCAAGGCGGGGCAGGGTTATGAAAAACTGTTTTTT	CASKAGQGYEKLFF
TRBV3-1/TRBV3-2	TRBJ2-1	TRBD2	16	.	TGTGCCAGCAGCCCCGGACTAGCGGGGGGTAAGAATGAGCAGTTCTTC	CASSPGLAGGKNEQFF
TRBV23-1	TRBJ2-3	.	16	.	TGCGCCAGCAGTCAGATCCCAGCGGGCCCCACAGATACGCAGTATTTT	CASSQIPAGPTDTQYF
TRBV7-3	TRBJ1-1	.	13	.	TGTGCCAGCAGCCTCGGGCAGGGGTATGAAGCTTTCTTT	CASSLGQGYEAFF
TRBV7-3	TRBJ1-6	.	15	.	TGTGCCAGCAGCTTATGGGGGGGACCTAATTCACCCCTCCACTTT	CASSLWGGPNSPLHF
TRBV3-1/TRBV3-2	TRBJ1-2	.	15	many	TGTGCCAGCAGCCAAGATATAGGAGGGGTCTATGGCTACACCTTC	CASSQDIGGVYGYTF
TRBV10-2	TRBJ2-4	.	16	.	TGCGCCAGCAGTGATACCTCTCAGGGGGCCAAAAACATTCAGTACTTC	CASSDTSQGAKNIQYF
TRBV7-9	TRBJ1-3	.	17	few	TGTGCCAGCAGCTCCCGGAGCGCACGGAGCTCTGGAAACACCATATATTTT	CASSSRSARSSGNTIYF
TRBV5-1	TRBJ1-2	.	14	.	TGCGCCAGCAGCCTGGACAATAGCGGCTATGGCTACACCTTC	CASSLDNSGYGYTF